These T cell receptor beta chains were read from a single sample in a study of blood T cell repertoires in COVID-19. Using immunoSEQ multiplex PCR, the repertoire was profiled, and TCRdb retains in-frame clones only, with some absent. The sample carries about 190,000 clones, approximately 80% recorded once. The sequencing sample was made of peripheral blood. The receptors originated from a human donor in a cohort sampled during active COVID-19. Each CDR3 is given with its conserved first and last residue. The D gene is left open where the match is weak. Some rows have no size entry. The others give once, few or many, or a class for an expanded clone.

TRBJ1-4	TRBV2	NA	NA	TGTGCCAGCAGGACCCGACAGACAAGGAAGGAAAAGCTGTTTTTT	CASRTRQTRKEKLFF
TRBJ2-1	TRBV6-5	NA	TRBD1	TGTGCCAGTAACCGGGACAGGCAGAACAATGAGCAGTTCTTC	CASNRDRQNNEQFF
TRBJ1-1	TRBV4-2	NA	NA	TGTGCCAGCAGCCAAGATGCGGGGGCTAACACTGAAGCTTTCTTT	CASSQDAGANTEAFF
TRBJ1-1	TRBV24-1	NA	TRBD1	TGTGCCACCAGGGACAGGGGGCAATCTGAAGCTTTCTTT	CATRDRGQSEAFF
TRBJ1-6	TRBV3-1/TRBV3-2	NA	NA	TGTGCCAGCAGTCAAGGCGATTCACCCCTCCACTTT	CASSQGDSPLHF
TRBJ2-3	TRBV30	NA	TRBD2	TGTGCCTGGTCTCCGGGACTAGCGGGAGCCGGCACAGATACGCAGTATTTT	CAWSPGLAGAGTDTQYF
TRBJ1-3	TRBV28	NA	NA	TGTGCCAGCAGTTTAGCGGACAGCTTGCTTAGCTCTGGAAACACCATATATTTT	CASSLADSLLSSGNTIYF
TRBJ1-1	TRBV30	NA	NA	TGTGCCTTTGGACAGTTGAACACTGAAGCTTTCTTT	CAFGQLNTEAFF
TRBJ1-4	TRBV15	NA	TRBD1	TGTGCCACCAGCAGAGCAATGACAGGGTTTAATGAAAAACTGTTTTTT	CATSRAMTGFNEKLFF
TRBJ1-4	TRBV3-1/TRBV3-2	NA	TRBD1	TGTGCCAGCAGCCAAGGCGGACAGGGGGGGGAAAAACTGTTTTTT	CASSQGGQGGEKLFF
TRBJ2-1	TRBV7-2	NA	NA	TGTGCCAGCAGCTCTGCGTCCTACAATGAGCAGTTCTTC	CASSSASYNEQFF
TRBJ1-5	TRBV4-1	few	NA	TGCGCCAGCAGCCAAGAGGCTAGCAATCAGCCCCAGCATTTT	CASSQEASNQPQHF
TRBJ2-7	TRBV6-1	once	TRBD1	TGTGCCAGCAGTGAAATAGGGGGCCCCCTCTACGAGCAGTACTTC	CASSEIGGPLYEQYF
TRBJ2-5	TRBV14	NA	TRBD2	TGTGCCAGCAGCCAAATGGGGGAGGGGTTCCTCCGGGAGACCCAGTACTTC	CASSQMGEGFLRETQYF
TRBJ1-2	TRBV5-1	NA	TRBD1	TGCGCCAGCAGCTTGTGGGGGGACAGCCCTCCTTCTAACTATGGCTACACCTTC	CASSLWGDSPPSNYGYTF
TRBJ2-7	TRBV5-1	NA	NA	TGCGCCAGCAGCGCCAGCTCCTACGAGCAGTACTTC	CASSASSYEQYF
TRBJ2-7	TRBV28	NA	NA	TGTGCCAGCAGACGAGCCACCTACGAGCAGTACTTC	CASRRATYEQYF
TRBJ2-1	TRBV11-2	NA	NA	TGTGCCAGCAGCTTAGAAGGGTTGGGGGCAGGAATCAATGAGCAGTTCTTC	CASSLEGLGAGINEQFF
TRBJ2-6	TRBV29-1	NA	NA	TGCAGCGCCCGGGACTCCGGGGAATCTGGGGCCAACGTCCTGACTTTC	CSARDSGESGANVLTF
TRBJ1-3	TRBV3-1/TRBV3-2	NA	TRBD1	TGTGCCAGCAGCGGACAGGGGGCGTATGGAAACACCATATATTTT	CASSGQGAYGNTIYF
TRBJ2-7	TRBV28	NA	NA	TGTGCCAGCAGTTTCGGGTTAGTCCAGCAGTACTTC	CASSFGLVQQYF
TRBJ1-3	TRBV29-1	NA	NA	TGCAGCGTTGTCCGGGGGGCGAGCTCTGGAAACACCATATATTTT	CSVVRGASSGNTIYF
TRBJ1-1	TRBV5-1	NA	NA	TGCGCCAGCAGCTTGGGGAGCGGGACGAACACTGAAGCTTTCTTT	CASSLGSGTNTEAFF
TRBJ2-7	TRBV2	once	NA	TGTGCCGGGGGCTTTCAACGAGAGCAGTACTTC	CAGGFQREQYF
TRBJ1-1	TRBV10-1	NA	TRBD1	TGCGCCAGCAGGCCGGGACAGGGGATCAGCATAGGCACTGAAGCTTTCTTT	CASRPGQGISIGTEAFF
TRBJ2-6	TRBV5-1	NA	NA	TGCGCCAGCAGCGCGTCCTCTGGGGCCAACGTCCTGACTTTC	CASSASSGANVLTF
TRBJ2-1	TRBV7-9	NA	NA	TGTGCCAGCAGACTAGAAGGGTTTAATGAGCAGTTCTTC	CASRLEGFNEQFF
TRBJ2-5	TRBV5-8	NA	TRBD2	TGTGCCAGCAGCTTGCCCGGCGGGAGAGGAGAGACCCAGTACTTC	CASSLPGGRGETQYF
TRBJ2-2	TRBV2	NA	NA	TGTGCCAGCAGCGGTAACGGGGACACCGGGGAGCTGTTTTTT	CASSGNGDTGELFF
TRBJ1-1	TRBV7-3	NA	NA	TGTGCCAGCAGCTTAATGGCCACGGGAAACACTGAAGCTTTCTTT	CASSLMATGNTEAFF
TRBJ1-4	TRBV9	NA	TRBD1	TGTGCCAGCAGCACACGGACAGGGGTAGAAAAACTGTTTTTT	CASSTRTGVEKLFF
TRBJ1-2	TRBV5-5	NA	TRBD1	TGTGCCAGCAGCTTGGACAGGGGAGGCGGCTACACCTTC	CASSLDRGGGYTF
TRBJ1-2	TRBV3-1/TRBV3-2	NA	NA	TGTGCCAGCAGCGAAGCTGGTGCAGGGCTTAACTATGGCTACACCTTC	CASSEAGAGLNYGYTF
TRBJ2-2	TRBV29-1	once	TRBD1	TGCAGCGCTGGGACAGCGAACACCGGGGAGCTGTTTTTT	CSAGTANTGELFF
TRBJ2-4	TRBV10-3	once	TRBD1	TGTGCCATCAGTGCGACAGGGGGCGAGGAGGAAAACATTCAGTACTTC	CAISATGGEEENIQYF
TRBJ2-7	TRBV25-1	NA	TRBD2	TGTGCCAGCAGTGATAACGGGGGGGCCTACGAGCAGTACTTC	CASSDNGGAYEQYF
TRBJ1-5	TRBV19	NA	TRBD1	TGTGCCGGAGCGGCAGGGGGAAGGAATCAGCCCCAGCATTTT	CAGAAGGRNQPQHF
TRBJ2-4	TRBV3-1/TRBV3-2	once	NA	TGTGCCAGCAGCGAGGATCCGAGTGGGGGCTCCATTCAGTACTTC	CASSEDPSGGSIQYF
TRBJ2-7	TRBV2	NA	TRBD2	TGTGCCAGCAGGGAGGGACTAGCGGGAGCCTACGAGCAGTACTTC	CASREGLAGAYEQYF
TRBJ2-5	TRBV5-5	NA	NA	TGTGCCAGCACCGTAGCCCTGCGGAACGGAGAGACCCAGTACTTC	CASTVALRNGETQYF
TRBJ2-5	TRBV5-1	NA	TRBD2	TGCGCCAGCAGCCTTACCGGGAGGCCCGGGAGGGAGACCCAGTACTTC	CASSLTGRPGRETQYF
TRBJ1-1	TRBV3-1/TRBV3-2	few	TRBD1	TGTGCCAGCAGCCTCGGACAGGGGAACACTGAAGCTTTCTTT	CASSLGQGNTEAFF
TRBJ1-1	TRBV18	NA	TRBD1	TGTGCCAGCTCAGCGGGACAGGGACGCAGTGAAGCTTTCTTT	CASSAGQGRSEAFF
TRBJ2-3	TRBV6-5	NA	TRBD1	TGTGCCAGCAAAGAACAGGGGGCCACAGATACGCAGTATTTT	CASKEQGATDTQYF
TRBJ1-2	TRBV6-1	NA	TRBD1	TGTGCCAGCAGAGAAGGACAGGGCTATGGCTACACCTTC	CASREGQGYGYTF
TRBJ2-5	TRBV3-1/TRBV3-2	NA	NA	TGTGCCAGCAGCCAAGATGTGTCAGGGCCGAAGACCCAGTACTTC	CASSQDVSGPKTQYF
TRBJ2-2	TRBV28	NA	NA	TGTGCCAGCGGATCCACCACATCCGGGGGGGAGCTGTTTTTT	CASGSTTSGGELFF
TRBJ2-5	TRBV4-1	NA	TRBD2	TGCGCCAGCAGCCAAGGTGGCGGGAGCCGATTAGAGACCCAGTACTTC	CASSQGGGSRLETQYF
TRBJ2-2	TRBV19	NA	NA	TGTGCCAGCCTTAGGAACAGGAACACCGGGGAGCTGTTTTTT	CASLRNRNTGELFF
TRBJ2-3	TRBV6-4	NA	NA	TGTGCCAGCAGTGACTCGGTAGCTGGAGATACGCAGTATTTT	CASSDSVAGDTQYF
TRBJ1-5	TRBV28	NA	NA	TGTGCCAGCAGTCCCACTCCAGGGGCCGCCGGTTCTAATCAGCCCCAGCATTTT	CASSPTPGAAGSNQPQHF
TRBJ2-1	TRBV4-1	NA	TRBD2	TGCGCCAGCAGCCAAGGACTAGCGGGATCCTACAATGAGCAGTTCTTC	CASSQGLAGSYNEQFF
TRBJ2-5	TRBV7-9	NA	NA	TGTGCCAGCAGCCCCTCGGGGAGTCCGGAGACCCAGTACTTC	CASSPSGSPETQYF
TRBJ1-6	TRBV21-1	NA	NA	TGTGCCAGCAGCAAAGCGCGGGACAGAAAGTTGCGCAATTCACCCCTCCACTTT	CASSKARDRKLRNSPLHF
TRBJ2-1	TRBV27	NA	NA	TGTGCCAGCAGTTTAGACGGGTTGGCCCAAATCAGCTCCTACAATGAGCAGTTCTTC	CASSLDGLAQISSYNEQFF